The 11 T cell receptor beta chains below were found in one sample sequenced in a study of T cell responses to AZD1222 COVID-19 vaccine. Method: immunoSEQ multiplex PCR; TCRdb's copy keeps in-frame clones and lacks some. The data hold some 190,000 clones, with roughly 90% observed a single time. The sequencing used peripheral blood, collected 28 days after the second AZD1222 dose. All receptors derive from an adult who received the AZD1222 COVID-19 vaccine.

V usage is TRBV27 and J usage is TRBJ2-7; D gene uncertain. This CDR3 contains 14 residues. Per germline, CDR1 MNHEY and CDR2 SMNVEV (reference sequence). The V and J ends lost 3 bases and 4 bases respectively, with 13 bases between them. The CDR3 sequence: CASSFGRLGYEQYF. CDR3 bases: TGTGCCAGCAGTTTTGGGCGGCTGGGTTACGAGCAGTACTTC.

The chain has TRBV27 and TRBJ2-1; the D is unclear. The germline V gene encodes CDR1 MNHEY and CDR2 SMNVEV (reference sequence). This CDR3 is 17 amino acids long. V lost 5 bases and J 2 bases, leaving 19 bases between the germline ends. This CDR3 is CASSHRYLNPPYNEQFF. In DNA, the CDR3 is TGTGCCAGCAGTCACCGTTACTTAAATCCCCCCTACAATGAGCAGTTCTTC.

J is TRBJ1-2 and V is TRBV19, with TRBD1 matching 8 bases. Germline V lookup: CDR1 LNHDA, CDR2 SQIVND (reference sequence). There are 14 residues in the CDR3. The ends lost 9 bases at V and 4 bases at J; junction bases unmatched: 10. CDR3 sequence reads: CASQKDRVVYGYTF. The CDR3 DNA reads TGTGCCAGCCAAAAGGACAGGGTTGTCTATGGCTACACCTTC.

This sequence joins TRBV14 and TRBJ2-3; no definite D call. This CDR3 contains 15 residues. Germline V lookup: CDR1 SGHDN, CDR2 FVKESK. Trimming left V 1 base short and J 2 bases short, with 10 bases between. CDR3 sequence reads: CASSQGVGFTDTQYF. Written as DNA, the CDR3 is TGTGCCAGCAGCCAAGGAGTGGGATTCACAGATACGCAGTATTTT.

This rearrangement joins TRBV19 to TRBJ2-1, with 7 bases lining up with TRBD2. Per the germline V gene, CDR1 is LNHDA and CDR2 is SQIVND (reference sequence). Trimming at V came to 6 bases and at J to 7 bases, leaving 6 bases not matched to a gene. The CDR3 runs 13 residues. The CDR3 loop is CASRSGGGNEQFF. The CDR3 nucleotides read TGTGCCAGTAGATCGGGGGGTGGGAATGAGCAGTTCTTC.

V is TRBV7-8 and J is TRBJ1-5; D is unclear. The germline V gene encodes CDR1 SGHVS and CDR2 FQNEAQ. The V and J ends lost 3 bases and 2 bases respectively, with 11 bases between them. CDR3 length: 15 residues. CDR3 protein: CASSFGTRGNQPQHF. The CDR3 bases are TGTGCCAGCAGCTTCGGAACGAGGGGCAATCAGCCCCAGCATTTT.

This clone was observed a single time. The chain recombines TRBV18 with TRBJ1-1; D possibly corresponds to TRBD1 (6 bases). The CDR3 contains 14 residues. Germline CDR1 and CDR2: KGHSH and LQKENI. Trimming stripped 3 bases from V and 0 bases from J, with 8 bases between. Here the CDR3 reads CASSPDSLNTEAFF. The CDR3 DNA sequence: TGTGCCAGCTCACCGGACAGCTTGAACACTGAAGCTTTCTTT.

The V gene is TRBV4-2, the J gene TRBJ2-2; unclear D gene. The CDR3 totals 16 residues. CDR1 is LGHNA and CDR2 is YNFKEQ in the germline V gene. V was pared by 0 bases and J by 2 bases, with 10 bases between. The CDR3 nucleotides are TGTGCCAGCAGCCAAGAGAGGTCGGAAAACACCGGGGAGCTGTTTTTT. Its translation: CASSQERSENTGELFF.

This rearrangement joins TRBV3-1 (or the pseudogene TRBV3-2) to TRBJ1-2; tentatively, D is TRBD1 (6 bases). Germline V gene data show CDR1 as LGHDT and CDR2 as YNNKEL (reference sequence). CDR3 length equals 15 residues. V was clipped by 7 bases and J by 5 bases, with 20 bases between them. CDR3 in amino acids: CASISTMDRGYGYTF. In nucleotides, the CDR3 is TGTGCCAGCATCTCGACGATGGACAGAGGGTATGGCTACACCTTC.

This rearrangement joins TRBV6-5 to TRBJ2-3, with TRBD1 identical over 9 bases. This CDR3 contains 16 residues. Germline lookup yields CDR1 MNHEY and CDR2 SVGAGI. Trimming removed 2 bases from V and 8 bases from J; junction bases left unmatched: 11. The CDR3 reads CASSYAKGQGPGTQYF. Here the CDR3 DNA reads TGTGCCAGCAGTTACGCAAAGGGACAGGGCCCAGGTACGCAGTATTTT.

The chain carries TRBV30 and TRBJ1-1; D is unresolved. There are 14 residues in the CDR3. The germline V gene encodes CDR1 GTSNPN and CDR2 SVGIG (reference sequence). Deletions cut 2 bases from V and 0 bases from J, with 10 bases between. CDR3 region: CAWSWVSMNTEAFF. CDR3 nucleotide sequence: TGTGCCTGGAGTTGGGTGAGCATGAACACTGAAGCTTTCTTT.